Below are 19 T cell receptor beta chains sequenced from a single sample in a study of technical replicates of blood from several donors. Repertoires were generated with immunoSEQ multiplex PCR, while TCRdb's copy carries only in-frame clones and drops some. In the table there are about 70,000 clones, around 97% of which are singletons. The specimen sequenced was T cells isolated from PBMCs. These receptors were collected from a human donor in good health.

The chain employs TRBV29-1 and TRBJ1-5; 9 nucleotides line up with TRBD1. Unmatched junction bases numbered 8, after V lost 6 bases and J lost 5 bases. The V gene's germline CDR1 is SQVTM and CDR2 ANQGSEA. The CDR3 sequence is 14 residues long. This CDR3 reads CSVAGTGQDQPQHF. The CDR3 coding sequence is TGCAGCGTCGCTGGGACAGGGCAAGATCAGCCCCAGCATTTT.

The CDR3 region is CASSVDQTGIPNEQFF. In DNA form, the CDR3 reads TGTGCCAGCAGCGTAGACCAGACAGGGATTCCCAATGAGCAGTTCTTC. This chain joins TRBV9 and TRBJ2-1; 7 nucleotides line up with TRBD1. The CDR3 is 16 amino acids. V trimming: 0 bases; J trimming: 6 bases; junction bases outside the gene matches: 9. CDR1 is SGDLS, CDR2 YYNGEE, per germline.

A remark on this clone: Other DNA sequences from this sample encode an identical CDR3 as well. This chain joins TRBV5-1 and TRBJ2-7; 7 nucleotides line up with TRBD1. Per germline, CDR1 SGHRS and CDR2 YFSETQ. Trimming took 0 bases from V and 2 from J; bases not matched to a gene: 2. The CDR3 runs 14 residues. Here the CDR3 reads CASSLGDRAYEQYF. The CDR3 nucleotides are TGCGCCAGCAGCTTGGGGGACAGAGCCTACGAGCAGTACTTC.

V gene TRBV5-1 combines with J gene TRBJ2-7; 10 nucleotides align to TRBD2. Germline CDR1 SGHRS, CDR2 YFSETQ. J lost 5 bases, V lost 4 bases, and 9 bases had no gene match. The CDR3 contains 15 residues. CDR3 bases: TGCGCCAGCAGCCCAGCTCTAGCGGGGGTGGACGAGCAGTACTTC. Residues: CASSPALAGVDEQYF.

CDR3 protein: CASSQNPSDRVSGYTF. The DNA for the CDR3 is TGCGCCAGCAGCCAAAATCCCTCTGACAGGGTTAGTGGCTACACCTTC. The chain couples TRBV4-1 to TRBJ1-2; 7 bases map to TRBD1. The CDR3 consists of 16 residues. V trimming: 2 bases; J trimming: 7 bases; junction bases outside the gene matches: 13. Germline assignment: CDR1 MGHRA and CDR2 YSYEKL.

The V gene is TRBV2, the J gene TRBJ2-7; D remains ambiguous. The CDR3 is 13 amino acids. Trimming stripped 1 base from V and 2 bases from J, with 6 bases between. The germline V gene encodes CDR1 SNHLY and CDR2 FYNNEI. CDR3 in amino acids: CASSEGSTYEQYF. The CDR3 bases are TGTGCCAGCAGTGAAGGCTCTACCTACGAGCAGTACTTC.

The CDR3 nucleotides read TGTGCCACCAGCCTCGAGATAGCGATTGAGCAGTTCTTC. It translates to CATSLEIAIEQFF. The chain has TRBV15 and TRBJ2-1, with a weak D call TRBD2 (5 bases). The germline V gene encodes CDR1 LNHNV and CDR2 YYDKDF (reference sequence). Trimming pared 5 bases from V and 9 bases from J, leaving 14 bases between. This CDR3 is 13 amino acids long.

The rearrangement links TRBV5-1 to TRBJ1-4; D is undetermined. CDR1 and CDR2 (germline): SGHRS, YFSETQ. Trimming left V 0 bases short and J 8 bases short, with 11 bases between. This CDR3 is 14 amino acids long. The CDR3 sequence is CASSLAGIEEKLFF. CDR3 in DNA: TGCGCCAGCAGCTTGGCAGGTATAGAAGAAAAACTGTTTTTT.

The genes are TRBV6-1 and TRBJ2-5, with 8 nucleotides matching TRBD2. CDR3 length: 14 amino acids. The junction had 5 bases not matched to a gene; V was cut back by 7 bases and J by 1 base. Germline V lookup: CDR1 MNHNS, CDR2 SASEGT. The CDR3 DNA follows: TGTGCCAGCACGGTAGCGGGAAGCCAAGAGACCCAGTACTTC. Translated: CASTVAGSQETQYF.

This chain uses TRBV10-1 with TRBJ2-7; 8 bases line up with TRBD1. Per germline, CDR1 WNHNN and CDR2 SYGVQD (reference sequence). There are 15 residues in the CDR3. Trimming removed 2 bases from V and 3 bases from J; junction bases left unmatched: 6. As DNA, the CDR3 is TGCGCCAGCAGTGAGGGGACAGGACCATACTACGAGCAGTACTTC. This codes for CASSEGTGPYYEQYF.

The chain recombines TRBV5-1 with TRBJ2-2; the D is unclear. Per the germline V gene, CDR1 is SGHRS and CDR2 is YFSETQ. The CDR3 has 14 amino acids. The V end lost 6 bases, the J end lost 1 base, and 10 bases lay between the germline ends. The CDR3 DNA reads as TGCGCCAGCATTTCTCCAGTGAACACCGGGGAGCTGTTTTTT. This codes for CASISPVNTGELFF.

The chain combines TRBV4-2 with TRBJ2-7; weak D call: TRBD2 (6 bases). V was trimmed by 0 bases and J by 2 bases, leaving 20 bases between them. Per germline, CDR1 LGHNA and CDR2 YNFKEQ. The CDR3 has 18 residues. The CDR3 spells CASSQDPRGTPYTYEQYF. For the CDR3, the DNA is TGTGCCAGCAGCCAAGACCCTCGCGGGACTCCATATACCTACGAGCAGTACTTC.

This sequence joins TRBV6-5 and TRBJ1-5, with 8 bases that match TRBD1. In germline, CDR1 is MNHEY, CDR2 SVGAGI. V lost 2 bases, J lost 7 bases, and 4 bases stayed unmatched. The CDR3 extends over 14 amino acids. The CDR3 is CASSYNRGVQPQHF. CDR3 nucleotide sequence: TGTGCCAGCAGTTACAACAGGGGGGTCCAGCCCCAGCATTTT.

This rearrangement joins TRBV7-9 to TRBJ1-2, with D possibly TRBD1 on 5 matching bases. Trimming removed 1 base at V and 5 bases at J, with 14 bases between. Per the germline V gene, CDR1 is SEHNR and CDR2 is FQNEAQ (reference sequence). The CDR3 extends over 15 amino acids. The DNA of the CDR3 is TGTGCCAGCAGCTTAGGGCCCCCCGGGGGGTATGGCTACACCTTC. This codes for CASSLGPPGGYGYTF.

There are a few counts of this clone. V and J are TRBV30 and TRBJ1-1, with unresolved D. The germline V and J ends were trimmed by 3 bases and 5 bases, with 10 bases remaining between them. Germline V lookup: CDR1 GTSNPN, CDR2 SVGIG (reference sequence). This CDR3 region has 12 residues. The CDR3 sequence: CAWSLTGTEAFF. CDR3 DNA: TGTGCCTGGAGCCTGACGGGAACTGAAGCTTTCTTT.

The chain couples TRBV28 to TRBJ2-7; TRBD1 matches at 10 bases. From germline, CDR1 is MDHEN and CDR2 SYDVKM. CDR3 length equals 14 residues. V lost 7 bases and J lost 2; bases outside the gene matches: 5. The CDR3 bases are TGTGCCAGCACTCGACAGGGGGCCCCCTACGAGCAGTACTTC. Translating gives CASTRQGAPYEQYF.

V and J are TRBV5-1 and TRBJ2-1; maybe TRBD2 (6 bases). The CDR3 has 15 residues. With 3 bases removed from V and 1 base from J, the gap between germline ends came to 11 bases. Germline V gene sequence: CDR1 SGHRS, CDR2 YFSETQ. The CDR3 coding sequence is TGCGCCAGCAGCTGGGGGGACGGGTCCTACAATGAGCAGTTCTTC. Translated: CASSWGDGSYNEQFF.

CDR3 nucleotide sequence: TGCGCCAGCAGCTTGGCGGGGGAGAGCAATCAGCCCCAGCATTTT. As protein: CASSLAGESNQPQHF. The chain has TRBV5-1 and TRBJ1-5; a weak D match, TRBD1 (5 bases). The CDR3 sequence is 15 residues long. V was trimmed by 0 bases and J by 1 base, leaving 8 bases between them. CDR1 and CDR2 from the germline V gene are SGHRS and YFSETQ.

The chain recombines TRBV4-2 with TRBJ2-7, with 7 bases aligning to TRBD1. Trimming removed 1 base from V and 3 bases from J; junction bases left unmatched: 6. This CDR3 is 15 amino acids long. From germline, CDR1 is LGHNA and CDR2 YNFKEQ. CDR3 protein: CASSQGKDRYYEQYF. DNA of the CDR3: TGTGCCAGCAGCCAAGGGAAGGACAGGTACTACGAGCAGTACTTC.